Shown below are 22 T cell receptor beta chains from a single sample sequenced in a study of T cells after yellow fever vaccination. TCRdb used MiXCR to reprocess the 5' RACE reads, holding one entry per CDR3 protein. The repertoire holds over 250,000 distinct CDR3 sequences, with about 4% as singletons. The sequenced sample was PBMCs, obtained 5 days after the yellow fever booster vaccination. These receptors were taken from a man between 18 and 35 years old who received the YFV17D yellow fever vaccine.

This clonotype was seen ten or more times. The chain is built from TRBV6-6 and TRBJ1-4; D not resolved. CDR1 is MNHNY and CDR2 is SVGAGI in the germline V gene (reference sequence). CDR3 length: 14 amino acids. Trimming removed 2 bases from V and 0 bases from J, with 4 bases in between. The CDR3 here is CASSYLATNEKLFF. The CDR3 DNA reads as TGTGCCAGCAGTTACCTTGCAACTAATGAAAAACTGTTTTTT.

The chain joins TRBV12-3 or TRBV12-4 to TRBJ1-5, with unresolved D. Trimming pared 3 bases from V and 0 bases from J, leaving 6 bases between. The CDR3 is 14 amino acids. This CDR3 is CASSFGNSNQPQHF. In DNA, the CDR3 is TGTGCCAGCAGTTTCGGGAATAGCAATCAGCCCCAGCATTTT.

In its sample, this clonotype was seen many times. The chain joins TRBV20-1 to TRBJ1-2; the D is unclear. Germline values: CDR1 DFQATT, CDR2 SNEGSKA (reference sequence). Trimming stripped 2 bases from V and 0 bases from J, with 13 bases between. CDR3 size: 15 residues. Here the CDR3 DNA reads TGCAGTGCTAGAAAAACGGACGGACCTAACTATGGCTACACCTTC. It translates to CSARKTDGPNYGYTF.

This clonotype was detected only a few times. The gene calls are TRBV7-2 and TRBJ2-2, with TRBD2 as a possible D gene (5 bases). This CDR3 contains 15 residues. The V end lost 3 bases, the J end lost 6 bases, and 14 bases lay between the germline ends. Germline V lookup: CDR1 SGHTA, CDR2 FQGNSA. The CDR3 protein is CASSFRTSFPGELFF. CDR3 bases: TGTGCCAGCAGCTTCCGTACTAGTTTCCCCGGGGAGCTGTTTTTT. Full variable domain (missing parts from reference TRBV7-2 and TRBJ2-2): GAGVSQSPSNKVTEKGKDVELRCDPISGHTALYWYRQSLGQGLEFLIYFQGNSAPDKSGLPSDRFSAERTGGSVSTLTIQRTQQEDSAVYLCASSFRTSFPGELFFGEGSRLTVL.

A few counts support this clonotype. The rearrangement joins TRBV21-1 to TRBJ1-5; TRBD1 was called by the table and not checked on the DNA. TRBV21-1 is described as a pseudogene. The CDR3 contains 14 residues. The CDR3 DNA reads TGTGCCAGCAGCAAAGGCGACAGGTCCTCACCCCAGCATTTT. It translates to CASSKGDRSSPQHF.

The table lists this clonotype with many counts. The chain is built from TRBV5-1 and TRBJ2-2; D not resolved. This CDR3 is 15 amino acids long. Looked up from germline, CDR1 is SGHRS and CDR2 is YFSETQ. The V gene lost 4 bases and the J gene lost 4 bases, with 14 bases spanning the gap. The CDR3 DNA reads TGCGCCAGCAGCCTCGATCGGGTGAGCACCGGGGAGCTGTTTTTT. Translated: CASSLDRVSTGELFF.

This chain connects TRBV7-9 to TRBJ2-1; TRBD1 matches at 9 bases. There are 16 residues in the CDR3. CDR1 and CDR2 (germline): SEHNR, FQNEAQ (reference sequence). Trimming at V came to 5 bases and at J to 4 bases, leaving 9 bases not matched to a gene. The CDR3 DNA follows: TGTGCCAGCAGCCAAACACAGGGGGCGGGTTACAATGAGCAGTTCTTC. Translating gives CASSQTQGAGYNEQFF. The full variable domain, rest sourced from reference TRBV7-9 and TRBJ2-1, is DTGVSQNPRHKITKRGQNVTFRCDPISEHNRLYWYRQTLGQGPEFLTYFQNEAQLEKSRLLSDRFSAERPKGSFSTLEIQRTEQGDSAMYLCASSQTQGAGYNEQFFGPGTRLTVL.

This clonotype was seen many times. V is TRBV12-3 or TRBV12-4 and J is TRBJ1-1, with D hard to call. The CDR3 has 13 residues. With 1 base removed from V and 3 bases from J, the gap between germline ends came to 6 bases. The CDR3, as DNA: TGTGCCAGCAGTTTAGTTCCTGACACTGAAGCTTTCTTT. It yields the protein CASSLVPDTEAFF.

This clonotype was counted only a few times. This chain joins TRBV29-1 and TRBJ2-5; maybe TRBD2 (5 bases). The CDR3 is 13 residues long. Trimming left V 6 bases short and J 5 bases short, with 16 bases between. The germline V gene encodes CDR1 SQVTM and CDR2 ANQGSEA. The CDR3 sequence: CSVKDPREETQYF. CDR3 nucleotide sequence: TGCAGCGTCAAGGACCCGAGGGAGGAGACCCAGTACTTC.

J is TRBJ1-1 and V is TRBV5-1, with a weak D call TRBD1 (5 bases). Per germline, CDR1 SGHRS and CDR2 YFSETQ. V lost 6 bases and J 1 base, leaving 10 bases between the germline ends. The CDR3 spans 13 residues. CDR3 loop: CASKGGENTEAFF. CDR3 coding DNA: TGCGCCAGCAAGGGAGGGGAGAACACTGAAGCTTTCTTT.

This clonotype occurred a few times. The rearrangement uses TRBV5-6 and TRBJ2-3; weak D call: TRBD2 (6 bases). Trimming took 0 bases from V and 2 from J, leaving 13 bases between them. Germline CDR1 SGHDT, CDR2 YYEEEE. The CDR3 contains 16 residues. This CDR3 is CASSLGPGGTTDTQYF. The CDR3 DNA is TGTGCCAGCAGCTTGGGCCCCGGGGGTACCACAGATACGCAGTATTTT.

This chain uses TRBV6-5 with TRBJ2-3; D is unclear. The CDR3 has 17 residues. Per germline, CDR1 MNHEY and CDR2 SVGAGI. The V end was cut by 4 bases, the J end by 2 bases, with 19 bases between. The CDR3 region has the DNA TGTGCCAGCAGTTCTACGGACCCTAACTACGCCACAGATACGCAGTATTTT. Translating it yields CASSSTDPNYATDTQYF.

The chain carries TRBV24-1 and TRBJ1-5; 8 nucleotides align to TRBD1. CDR3 size: 13 residues. Germline CDR1 is KGHDR and CDR2 is SFDVKD. The trim removed 10 bases at V and 3 bases at J, leaving 4 bases unmatched. CDR3 sequence reads: CATQQGDNQPQHF. DNA of the CDR3: TGTGCCACGCAACAGGGGGACAATCAGCCCCAGCATTTT.

The chain couples TRBV12-3 or TRBV12-4 to TRBJ1-3, with a weak D call TRBD1 (6 bases). The CDR3 loop spans 18 amino acids. V shed 3 bases and J shed 7 bases, with 25 bases lying between them. In nucleotides, the CDR3 is TGTGCCAGCAGTTTGGGCAGGGGTCCTTTTTTAGTTCGGAACACCATATATTTT. Residues: CASSLGRGPFLVRNTIYF.

Many counts were recorded for this clonotype. The chain uses TRBV7-2 and TRBJ2-1, with 7 bases identical to TRBD2. Germline V gene sequence: CDR1 SGHTA, CDR2 FQGNSA. V lost 1 base and J lost 0; bases outside the gene matches: 9. The CDR3 totals 18 residues. CDR3 DNA: TGTGCCAGCAGCTTAGTAGGGAGGGGTCTTAGCTCCTACAATGAGCAGTTCTTC. It encodes CASSLVGRGLSSYNEQFF.

This clonotype has a handful of counts. DNA of the CDR3: TGCGCCAGCAGTCCTAGCGGGGCCACCTACGAGCAGTACTTC. This sequence encodes CASSPSGATYEQYF. The chain recombines TRBV5-1 with TRBJ2-7; TRBD2 matches at 9 bases. CDR1 is SGHRS and CDR2 is YFSETQ in the germline V gene. The CDR3 has 14 amino acids. J gave up 2 bases and V 5 bases, and 5 bases lay outside the gene matches.

This clonotype was counted many times. The rearrangement uses TRBV7-9 and TRBJ2-3; 8 positions agree with TRBD2. The J segment lost 6 bases and the V segment lost 5 bases, leaving 7 bases of the junction unmatched. Germline CDR1 and CDR2: SEHNR and FQNEAQ (reference sequence). The CDR3 totals 14 residues. CDR3 DNA sequence: TGTGCCAGCAGCCAAGGACTAGCTCTCGATACGCAGTATTTT. This codes for CASSQGLALDTQYF.

This sequence joins TRBV6-5 and TRBJ2-5, with D unclear. V was clipped by 6 bases and J by 5 bases, with 13 bases between them. The germline CDR1 and CDR2 sequences are MNHEY and SVGAGI. This CDR3 comprises 13 residues. The CDR3 DNA reads TGTGCCAGCAGCCCAAGGACGCCGGAGACCCAGTACTTC. It translates to CASSPRTPETQYF.

This clonotype was seen more than once but under ten times. This chain connects TRBV2 to TRBJ2-7, with TRBD1 matching over 7 bases. CDR3 length: 16 amino acids. Germline CDR1 and CDR2: SNHLY and FYNNEI. V lost 5 bases to trimming and J lost 1 base; unmatched junction nucleotides: 11. CDR3 region: CASSSSRDRFSYEQYF. In nucleotides, the CDR3 is TGTGCCAGCAGTTCCAGCCGGGACAGATTTTCCTACGAGCAGTACTTC. Full variable domain (outside the CDR3, taken from reference TRBV2 and TRBJ2-7): EPEVTQTPSHQVTQMGQEVILRCVPISNHLYFYWYRQILGQKVEFLVSFYNNEISEKSEIFDDQFSVERPDGSNFTLKIRSTKLEDSAMYFCASSSSRDRFSYEQYFGPGTRLTVT.

This clonotype was detected a few times. The chain links TRBV12-3 or TRBV12-4 to TRBJ2-2; the match to TRBD2 covers 11 bases. CDR3 length: 15 residues. V lost 8 bases and J lost 4; bases outside the gene matches: 6. For the CDR3, the DNA is TGTGCCAGCTTTCGACTAGCGGGGATCACCGGGGAGCTGTTTTTT. Translation gives CASFRLAGITGELFF.

This clonotype was counted ten times or more. This chain links TRBV27 with TRBJ2-6; the D is unclear. The V gene lost 3 bases and the J gene lost 2 bases, with 5 bases spanning the gap. This CDR3 has 14 amino acids. Germline CDR1 MNHEY, CDR2 SMNVEV (reference sequence). CDR3 amino acids: CASSFSPGANVLTF. The DNA for the CDR3 is TGTGCCAGCAGTTTCTCTCCTGGGGCCAACGTCCTGACTTTC.

This sequence joins TRBV20-1 and TRBJ1-2; D is perhaps TRBD1 (6 bases). This CDR3 comprises 16 residues. In germline, CDR1 is DFQATT, CDR2 SNEGSKA (reference sequence). V lost 3 bases and J lost 3, with 20 bases in between. The CDR3 sequence is CSARGAAVDRDYGYTF. Written as DNA, the CDR3 is TGCAGTGCTAGGGGGGCCGCCGTGGATAGGGACTATGGCTACACCTTC.